These 14 T cell receptor beta chains share one sample of origin, sequenced in a study of cytomegalovirus exposure and HLA in healthy donors (dated by TCRdb to between 2016 and 2019). Library method: the immunoSEQ multiplex PCR assay. A mixture of 60 forward primers for TCR Vbeta segments and 13 reverse primers for TCR Jbeta segments was used in the multiplex PCR. The table was pulled from immuneACCESS by TCRdb, which kept in-frame rearrangements only. Such tables lose some clones; where checked, under half of the loss comes from unresolved V genes, and the rest has no known cause. This sample lists more than 85,000 clones; roughly 80% were detected once. The biggest ten clones account for approximately 2% of the sample. Input material: PBMCs. The receptors stem from a boy aged 5-17 years in good health and CMV-seronegative.

This sequence joins TRBV10-2 and TRBJ2-7, with D unclear. The CDR3 has 12 residues. With 5 bases removed from V and 3 bases from J, the gap between germline ends came to 8 bases. CDR1 WSHSY and CDR2 SAAADI come from the germline V gene. The CDR3 reads CASSLGLYEQYF. The CDR3, as DNA: TGCGCCAGCAGTCTTGGGCTCTACGAGCAGTACTTC.

This clone turned up a few times. The chain carries TRBV15 and TRBJ1-3, with D maybe TRBD1 (5 bases). CDR1 is LNHNV and CDR2 is YYDKDF in the germline V gene (reference sequence). The V gene lost 7 bases and the J gene lost 0 bases, with 13 bases spanning the gap. This CDR3 has 15 amino acids. The CDR3 is CATTRQTHSGNTIYF. CDR3 bases: TGTGCCACCACACGACAGACCCACTCTGGAAACACCATATATTTT.

The chain has TRBV27 and TRBJ2-7; D gene ambiguous. Germline values: CDR1 MNHEY, CDR2 SMNVEV (reference sequence). The CDR3 has 10 residues. With 11 bases removed from V and 0 bases from J, the gap between germline ends came to 5 bases. The CDR3: CAAGSYEQYF. CDR3 sequence (DNA): TGTGCCGCAGGCTCCTACGAGCAGTACTTC.

This chain joins TRBV5-6 and TRBJ1-5, with D hard to call. V was trimmed by 0 bases and J by 6 bases, leaving 4 bases between them. The CDR3 sequence is 12 residues long. The germline CDR1 and CDR2 sequences are SGHDT and YYEEEE. The CDR3 nucleotides are TGTGCCAGCAGCTTGGACGGTCAGCCCCAGCATTTT. Protein product: CASSLDGQPQHF. Variable domain in full (rest from reference TRBV5-6 and TRBJ1-5): DAGVTQSPTHLIKTRGQQVTLRCSPKSGHDTVSWYQQALGQGPQFIFQYYEEEERQRGNFPDRFSGHQFPNYSSELNVNALLLGDSALYLCASSLDGQPQHFGDGTRLSIL.

This sequence joins TRBV7-2 and TRBJ2-6; D not resolved. Trimming cost V 1 base and J 0 bases, with 13 bases left between them. CDR3 length: 18 residues. The germline V gene has CDR1 SGHTA and CDR2 FQGNSA. Here the CDR3 reads CASSLGGQRFSGANVLTF. Here the CDR3 DNA reads TGTGCCAGCAGCTTAGGCGGCCAGAGGTTCTCTGGGGCCAACGTCCTGACTTTC. Combining the CDR3 with reference TRBV7-2 and TRBJ2-6 gives the whole variable domain GAGVSQSPSNKVTEKGKDVELRCDPISGHTALYWYRQSLGQGLEFLIYFQGNSAPDKSGLPSDRFSAERTGGSVSTLTIQRTQQEDSAVYLCASSLGGQRFSGANVLTFGAGSRLTVL.

A single count supports this clone. The CDR3 protein is CASSHTGLAEGSSTDTQYF. The CDR3 DNA reads as TGTGCCAGCAGCCACACAGGACTAGCGGAGGGGTCTAGCACAGATACGCAGTATTTT. The rearrangement joins TRBV13 to TRBJ2-3; 10 nucleotides line up with TRBD2. CDR3 length: 19 residues. CDR1 is PRHDT, CDR2 FYEKMQ, per germline (reference sequence). V was clipped by 5 bases and J by 0 bases; unmatched bases: 14.

This rearrangement joins TRBV29-1 to TRBJ2-5; no reliable D call. The CDR3 loop spans 12 amino acids. Germline V gene sequence: CDR1 SQVTM, CDR2 ANQGSEA. The DNA for the CDR3 is TGCAGTCTTGGAAGGAGAGGAGAGACCCAGTACTTC. Translated, it gives CSLGRRGETQYF.

This chain uses TRBV7-2 with TRBJ2-1, with TRBD1 as a possible D gene (6 bases). CDR1 is SGHTA, CDR2 FQGNSA, per germline. CDR3 length equals 12 residues. The V end was cut by 6 bases, the J end by 9 bases, with 12 bases between. In nucleotides, the CDR3 is TGTGCCAGCAGGCACAGGGTAGGTGAGCAGTTCTTC. Translation gives CASRHRVGEQFF.

V usage is TRBV15 and J usage is TRBJ1-1; D perhaps matches TRBD1 (6 bases). This CDR3 has 15 amino acids. Trimming took 5 bases from V and 3 from J, leaving 16 bases between them. Germline V CDR1 and CDR2: LNHNV, YYDKDF (reference sequence). CDR3 bases: TGTGCCACCAGCTCTTCCACAGGGAGGGACACTGAAGCTTTCTTT. Its translation: CATSSSTGRDTEAFF.

The chain recombines TRBV19 with TRBJ2-7; tentatively, D is TRBD2 (6 bases). Between the trimmed V and J ends, which lost 3 bases and 6 bases, there was a span of 9 bases. The CDR3 has 12 amino acids. Germline CDR1 reads LNHDA; CDR2 reads SQIVND (reference sequence). CDR3 sequence (DNA): TGTGCCAGTAGTATTTTGGGGGGCGAGCAGTACTTC. Translating gives CASSILGGEQYF.

This CDR3 is CASSLAGLNTGELFF. CDR3 coding DNA: TGTGCCAGCAGTTTAGCGGGTTTGAACACCGGGGAGCTGTTTTTT. The genes are TRBV28 and TRBJ2-2, with D possibly being TRBD2 (5 bases). The CDR3 is 15 amino acids. V lost 2 bases to trimming and J lost 1 base, with 8 bases between them. Germline lookup yields CDR1 MDHEN and CDR2 SYDVKM. The full variable domain, with the rest looked up from reference TRBV28 and TRBJ2-2, is DVKVTQSSRYLVKRTGEKVFLECVQDMDHENMFWYRQDPGLGLRLIYFSYDVKMKEKGDIPEGYSVSREKKERFSLILESASTNQTSMYLCASSLAGLNTGELFFGEGSRLTVL.

The chain carries TRBV7-2 and TRBJ2-7, with 14 bases fitting TRBD2. V trimming: 2 bases; J trimming: 6 bases; junction bases outside the gene matches: 3. Per the germline V gene, CDR1 is SGHTA and CDR2 is FQGNSA. The CDR3 covers 15 residues. The CDR3 is CASSLFGTSGSEQYF. The DNA of the CDR3 is TGTGCCAGCAGCTTATTCGGGACTAGCGGGAGCGAGCAGTACTTC.

The rearrangement joins TRBV29-1 to TRBJ2-6; 7 bases are a match to TRBD1. In germline, CDR1 is SQVTM, CDR2 ANQGSEA. V shed 6 bases, J shed 1 base, and the junction held 0 bases outside the gene matches. The CDR3 runs to 13 residues. CDR3 nucleotides: TGCAGCGTGACAGGGTCTGGGGCCAACGTCCTGACTTTC. Protein product: CSVTGSGANVLTF.

This clone was seen a few times. This chain connects TRBV7-9 to TRBJ1-1; D uncertain. V lost 2 bases and J lost 4, with 8 bases in between. Germline V CDR1 and CDR2: SEHNR, FQNEAQ (reference sequence). This CDR3 spans 13 amino acids. The CDR3 loop is CASSLIYGTEAFF. The CDR3 DNA reads as TGTGCCAGCAGCTTAATCTACGGCACTGAAGCTTTCTTT. Supplemented by reference TRBV7-9 and TRBJ1-1, the full variable domain reads DTGVSQNPRHKITKRGQNVTFRCDPISEHNRLYWYRQTLGQGPEFLTYFQNEAQLEKSRLLSDRFSAERPKGSFSTLEIQRTEQGDSAMYLCASSLIYGTEAFFGQGTRLTVV.